Each of the 20 T cell receptor beta chains below was sequenced from the same sample in a study of identifying expanded T cells in peripheral blood. TCRdb's copy holds only in-frame clones and misses some; the assay was immunoSEQ multiplex PCR. The sample records tens of thousands of clones, about 85% being singletons. Input material: blood. The receptors originated from a person aged 18-70 years in good health.

The V call is TRBV19, the J call TRBJ2-7; 8 nucleotides line up with TRBD1. The junction had 11 bases not matched to a gene; V was cut back by 5 bases and J by 2 bases. The CDR3 contains 16 residues. The germline gives CDR1 LNHDA, CDR2 SQIVND (reference sequence). The CDR3 DNA sequence: TGTGCCAGTAGTGTCTCCGGGACAGGTAAAACCTACGAGCAGTACTTC. It is translated as CASSVSGTGKTYEQYF.

This chain joins TRBV6-5 and TRBJ2-5, with a tentative D call TRBD1 (6 bases). Germline lookup yields CDR1 MNHEY and CDR2 SVGAGI. This CDR3 comprises 15 residues. Trimming left V 6 bases short and J 3 bases short, with 17 bases between. The CDR3 DNA reads TGTGCCAGCAGATCGACCAACTCAGGGGAAGAGACCCAGTACTTC. Residues: CASRSTNSGEETQYF.

V and J are TRBV29-1 and TRBJ1-1, with D maybe TRBD1 (6 bases). Deletions cut 3 bases from V and 2 bases from J, with 10 bases between. Per the germline V gene, CDR1 is SQVTM and CDR2 is ANQGSEA. The CDR3 is 13 residues long. CDR3 region: CSVEVRGNTEAFF. The CDR3 region has the DNA TGCAGCGTTGAGGTCAGGGGAAACACTGAAGCTTTCTTT.

The rearrangement links TRBV5-1 to TRBJ2-7; tentatively, D is TRBD1 (6 bases). The CDR3 extends over 15 amino acids. Trimming took 2 bases from V and 6 from J, leaving 18 bases between them. Germline values: CDR1 SGHRS, CDR2 YFSETQ. The CDR3 is CASSFTPGQWSEQYF. DNA of the CDR3: TGCGCCAGCAGCTTCACACCGGGACAATGGAGCGAGCAGTACTTC.

This chain joins TRBV19 and TRBJ2-3; maybe TRBD2 (5 bases). The CDR3 has 15 residues. Trimming left V 1 base short and J 1 base short, with 9 bases between. Germline V CDR1 and CDR2: LNHDA, SQIVND (reference sequence). CDR3 in DNA: TGTGCCAGTAGTATAGGAGGGTTGGGCACAGATACGCAGTATTTT. This gives the protein CASSIGGLGTDTQYF.

This chain connects TRBV6-5 to TRBJ2-2, with TRBD2 as a possible D gene (5 bases). Trimming pared 5 bases from V and 1 base from J, leaving 5 bases between. Looked up from germline, CDR1 is MNHEY and CDR2 is SVGAGI. The CDR3 consists of 13 residues. The CDR3 spells CASSEGNTGELFF. CDR3 in DNA: TGTGCCAGCAGTGAGGGGAACACCGGGGAGCTGTTTTTT.

The chain uses TRBV5-1 and TRBJ1-1; D unclear. This CDR3 contains 11 residues. V was shortened by 6 bases and J by 1 base, with 4 bases between the two germline ends. Per germline, CDR1 SGHRS and CDR2 YFSETQ. CDR3 sequence: CASIGNTEAFF. The CDR3, as DNA: TGCGCCAGCATCGGGAACACTGAAGCTTTCTTT.

The rearrangement joins TRBV11-2 to TRBJ1-3; TRBD1 is a possible D gene (5 bases). This CDR3 contains 16 residues. V gave up 6 bases and J gave up 0 bases, with 15 bases separating them. Germline CDR1 SGHAT, CDR2 FQNNGV. The DNA for the CDR3 is TGTGCCAGCAGGAAACTCGGGACGGCCTCTGGAAACACCATATATTTT. Protein product: CASRKLGTASGNTIYF.

This clone was recorded only once. The rearrangement uses TRBV5-4 and TRBJ1-1; 7 nucleotides align to TRBD1. The V gene's germline CDR1 is SGHNT and CDR2 YYREEE (reference sequence). The length of the CDR3 is 15 residues. V lost 3 bases and J lost 0; bases outside the gene matches: 5. DNA of the CDR3: TGTGCCAGCAGCTATATGACAGGGTTGAACACTGAAGCTTTCTTT. It encodes CASSYMTGLNTEAFF.

V gene TRBV19 combines with J gene TRBJ1-3; 10 nucleotides align to TRBD1. Trimming took 3 bases from V and 8 from J; bases not matched to a gene: 7. Germline CDR1 is LNHDA and CDR2 is SQIVND (reference sequence). CDR3 length equals 15 residues. CDR3 region: CASSIRSGQGDTIYF. In DNA form, the CDR3 reads TGTGCCAGTAGTATTCGATCAGGACAGGGGGACACCATATATTTT. Together with reference TRBV19 and TRBJ1-3, the CDR3 gives the full variable domain: DGGITQSPKYLFRKEGQNVTLSCEQNLNHDAMYWYRQDPGQGLRLIYYSQIVNDFQKGDIAEGYSVSREKKESFPLTVTSAQKNPTAFYLCASSIRSGQGDTIYFGEGSWLTVV.

The rearrangement links TRBV7-2 to TRBJ2-1; unclear D gene. V was clipped by 1 base and J by 4 bases, with 11 bases between them. CDR3 length equals 15 residues. Germline CDR1 is SGHTA and CDR2 is FQGNSA. The CDR3 region has the DNA TGTGCCAGCAGCTTAGTTTCCCACGGGTACAATGAGCAGTTCTTC. It translates to CASSLVSHGYNEQFF.

The chain couples TRBV18 to TRBJ1-5, with D maybe TRBD1 (6 bases). Per germline, CDR1 KGHSH and CDR2 LQKENI. V lost 6 bases, J lost 3 bases, and 12 bases lay in between. This CDR3 has 14 residues. Here the CDR3 DNA reads TGTGCCAGCTCCCAGGACAGATTCAATCAGCCCCAGCATTTT. Protein: CASSQDRFNQPQHF.

This rearrangement joins TRBV19 to TRBJ1-2; D is unclear. Deletions cut 4 bases from V and 0 bases from J, with 12 bases between. CDR3 size: 15 residues. Germline loops: CDR1 LNHDA, CDR2 SQIVND (reference sequence). In nucleotides, the CDR3 is TGTGCCAGTAGTAACACGGACGGCGCTAACTATGGCTACACCTTC. This encodes CASSNTDGANYGYTF.

The genes are TRBV18 and TRBJ1-3; 9 nucleotides align to TRBD1. With 8 bases clipped from V and 2 bases from J, the junction kept 4 bases outside the gene matches. In germline, CDR1 is KGHSH, CDR2 LQKENI. This CDR3 spans 14 amino acids. The CDR3 DNA follows: TGTGCCAGCACTACAGGGGGCACTGGAAACACCATATATTTT. Translated: CASTTGGTGNTIYF.

This clone was detected once. The CDR3 sequence is CASSPLDTWGGGYTF. DNA for the CDR3: TGTGCCAGCAGCCCCCTCGATACTTGGGGTGGGGGCTACACCTTC. The chain employs TRBV7-2 and TRBJ1-2; D gene uncertain. Trimming stripped 5 bases from V and 8 bases from J, with 21 bases between. Per germline, CDR1 SGHTA and CDR2 FQGNSA. The CDR3 extends over 15 amino acids.

The table lists this clone with a few counts. The chain has TRBV7-9 and TRBJ2-5; D is ambiguous. The CDR3 contains 14 residues. Per the germline V gene, CDR1 is SEHNR and CDR2 is FQNEAQ (reference sequence). Between the trimmed V and J ends, which lost 1 base and 5 bases, there was a span of 11 bases. The CDR3 DNA reads as TGTGCCAGCAGCTTAGGTCTGGGATACGAGACCCAGTACTTC. Amino acid sequence: CASSLGLGYETQYF.

V is TRBV15 and J is TRBJ2-3, with D perhaps matching TRBD2 (6 bases). The CDR3 sequence is 17 residues long. Trimming removed 0 bases at V and 3 bases at J, with 16 bases between. CDR1 and CDR2 (germline): LNHNV, YYDKDF (reference sequence). CDR3 protein: CATSRERSNGGTDTQYF. Here the CDR3 DNA reads TGTGCCACCAGCAGAGAACGTAGTAACGGGGGTACAGATACGCAGTATTTT.

CDR3 DNA sequence: TGTGCCAGCCGGGGTGACAATGAGCAGTTCTTC. Translated, it gives CASRGDNEQFF. V gene TRBV5-8 combines with J gene TRBJ2-1, with a tentative D call TRBD2 (5 bases). V gave up 7 bases and J gave up 5 bases, with 7 bases separating them. The CDR3 spans 11 residues. Germline assignment: CDR1 SGHTS and CDR2 YDEGEE.

CDR3 protein: CASSSLDFNEQFF. As DNA, the CDR3 is TGTGCCAGCAGCTCCTTGGATTTCAATGAGCAGTTCTTC. This sequence joins TRBV5-4 and TRBJ2-1; D gene unclear. Germline CDR1 is SGHNT and CDR2 is YYREEE (reference sequence). The CDR3 has 13 amino acids. Trimming removed 3 bases at V and 6 bases at J, with 10 bases between.

This clone was counted once. This chain joins TRBV19 and TRBJ1-2; TRBD1 matches at 8 bases. V was pared by 5 bases and J by 8 bases, with 1 base of the junction left unmatched. CDR3 length equals 11 residues. CDR1 is LNHDA and CDR2 is SQIVND in the germline V gene (reference sequence). The CDR3 DNA reads TGTGCCAGTAGTCGACAGGGGGGCTACACCTTC. This codes for CASSRQGGYTF. Drawing the rest from reference TRBV19 and TRBJ1-2, the complete variable domain is DGGITQSPKYLFRKEGQNVTLSCEQNLNHDAMYWYRQDPGQGLRLIYYSQIVNDFQKGDIAEGYSVSREKKESFPLTVTSAQKNPTAFYLCASSRQGGYTFGSGTRLTVV.